Listed below are T cell receptor beta chains from one sample, sequenced in a study of PD-L1 blockade in urothelial cancer. Profiling relied on immunoSEQ multiplex PCR, and the TCRdb table lists in-frame clones only, not all of them. The sample lists 100,000 to 150,000 clones, about 82% seen once, with 2.4% in the top ten. The sequenced sample was PBMCs, obtained around atezolizumab (anti-PD-L1) treatment. The receptors originated from a man aged 50 or older with urothelial cancer. Each CDR3 is given with its conserved first and last residue. The order of the fields is clone size, D gene, V gene, J gene, CDR3 DNA, CDR3 protein. A D gene is named only where the DNA matches it firmly. Rows may omit the clone size; those that give it use once, few, many or a size class.

>.|TRBD2|TRBV18|TRBJ2-7
TGTGCCAGCTCACCACCGGGACTAGCAGCATACGAGCAGTACTTC
CASSPPGLAAYEQYF
>.|.|TRBV30|TRBJ2-1
TGTGCCTGGAGGCGGGACTTCAATGAGCAGTTCTTC
CAWRRDFNEQFF
>.|.|TRBV7-9|TRBJ1-4
TGTGCCAGCAGCTTATCCGGGTTTTCGGTCATGTCGACTAATGAAAAACTGTTTTTT
CASSLSGFSVMSTNEKLFF
>.|TRBD2|TRBV9|TRBJ2-1
TGTGCCAGCAGCGTAGCTGGGCTAGCGGGAGTGAATGAGCAGTTCTTC
CASSVAGLAGVNEQFF
>.|.|TRBV11-2|TRBJ2-7
TGTGCCAGCAGCTTAGTCCCCACCTCTAGGCCTCTTTACGAGCAGTACTTC
CASSLVPTSRPLYEQYF
>.|.|TRBV5-1|TRBJ2-7
TGCGCCAGCAGCCAAGACCTTCACAGTGATTACGAGCAGTACTTC
CASSQDLHSDYEQYF
>few|.|TRBV6-1|TRBJ1-5
TGTGCCAGCAGTGAATCATTTAGCAATCAGCCCCAGCATTTT
CASSESFSNQPQHF
>.|TRBD1|TRBV29-1|TRBJ1-1
TGCAGCGGAGCCGGGACAGGGGGCACTGAAGCTTTCTTT
CSGAGTGGTEAFF
>.|TRBD1|TRBV30|TRBJ1-3
TGTGCCTGGCGTAAGGCGGGGACAGGGGGCCGAAACACCATATATTTT
CAWRKAGTGGRNTIYF
>.|TRBD1|TRBV18|TRBJ1-1
TGTGCCAGCTCACGGGACAGGAGGTTTAGCACTGAAGCTTTCTTT
CASSRDRRFSTEAFF
>.|.|TRBV28|TRBJ1-2
TGTGCCAGCGCCCCAGGGTTGGAATATGGCTACACCTTC
CASAPGLEYGYTF
>.|TRBD2|TRBV9|TRBJ2-1
TGTGCCAGCAGCGGTAGCGGGAGTTCCTACAATGAGCAGTTCTTC
CASSGSGSSYNEQFF
>once|.|TRBV4-1|TRBJ1-1
TGCGCCAGCAGCCAAGAGGCCATGAACACTGAAGCTTTCTTT
CASSQEAMNTEAFF
>.|.|TRBV7-3|TRBJ2-1
TGTGCCAGCAGCTTTATAGGGGAAGGCTCCTACAATGAGCAGTTCTTC
CASSFIGEGSYNEQFF
>.|.|TRBV5-4|TRBJ2-5
TGTGCCAGCAGCTTACAGGGTCCTAAAGAGACCCAGTACTTC
CASSLQGPKETQYF
>.|TRBD1|TRBV7-8|TRBJ1-2
TGTGCCAGCAGCTTAGAGGGGGCCCTACTCGTGAACTATGGCTACACCTTC
CASSLEGALLVNYGYTF
>.|TRBD1|TRBV28|TRBJ2-7
TGTGCCAGCAGGGAGAGGGACAGTTTTAACTACGAGCAGTACTTC
CASRERDSFNYEQYF
>.|.|TRBV5-1|TRBJ2-1
TGCGCCAGCAGCTCGACGGGAAGCTCCTACAATGAGCAGTTCTTC
CASSSTGSSYNEQFF
>.|.|TRBV4-2|TRBJ2-2
TGTGCCAGCAGCCAATTGAAGCCGAACACCGGGGAGCTGTTTTTT
CASSQLKPNTGELFF
>.|TRBD1|TRBV6-1|TRBJ2-7
TGTGCCAGCAGTCTTGGGACAGGGGGAACATACGAGCAGTACTTC
CASSLGTGGTYEQYF
>.|.|TRBV2|TRBJ1-1
TGTGCCAGCACCGTCCAGGGTAGGGTAAAGGACACTGAAGCTTTCTTT
CASTVQGRVKDTEAFF
>few|.|TRBV7-9|TRBJ2-5
TGTGCCAGCAGCTTATTTTCGCAGGGCCAAGAGACCCAGTACTTC
CASSLFSQGQETQYF
>.|.|TRBV28|TRBJ1-5
TGTGCCAGCAGAAATACAGGTGGGGGCTCTAACAATCAGCCCCAGCATTTT
CASRNTGGGSNNQPQHF
>.|.|TRBV5-1|TRBJ2-1
TGCGCCAGCAGCAGTAGCGGCTACAATGAGCAGTTCTTC
CASSSSGYNEQFF
>few|TRBD1|TRBV6-1|TRBJ1-5
TGTGCCAGCAGTGAAGCGCTTCGCCAAGGGGGCCGCAATCAGCCCCAGCATTTT
CASSEALRQGGRNQPQHF
>.|.|TRBV4-1|TRBJ2-2
TGCGCCAGCAGCCAAAGCATGTCATCGGTGAACACCGGGGAGCTGTTTTTT
CASSQSMSSVNTGELFF
>once|.|TRBV7-6|TRBJ2-1
TGTGCCAGCAGCTTAATAGAATTTACGGATGAGCAGTTCTTC
CASSLIEFTDEQFF
>.|.|TRBV7-6|TRBJ1-5
TGTGCCAGCAGCAACGGGCCCCAGGGTCAGCCCCAGCATTTT
CASSNGPQGQPQHF
>.|TRBD1|TRBV5-1|TRBJ1-4
TGCGCCAGCAGCCTAGGACAGGGCTATAATGAAAAACTGTTTTTT
CASSLGQGYNEKLFF
>.|.|TRBV5-1|TRBJ2-5
TGCGCCAGCAGCTCCAGACAGACGGTGTACCAAGAGACCCAGTACTTC
CASSSRQTVYQETQYF
>.|TRBD1|TRBV19|TRBJ2-7
TGTGCCAGTAGTTCCCAGGACAGGTACGAGCAGTACTTC
CASSSQDRYEQYF
>.|.|TRBV2|TRBJ2-3
TGTGCCAGCAGTGTGCTAGCGCCGCCAAACAAAAGCACAGATACGCAGTATTTT
CASSVLAPPNKSTDTQYF
>.|.|TRBV15|TRBJ1-5
TGTGCCACCACTCAATTTGTCGGAGTTGAGCCCCAGCATTTT
CATTQFVGVEPQHF
>.|TRBD2|TRBV5-1|TRBJ2-3
TGCGCCAGCCAGTATATAGCGGGGCACACAGATACGCAGTATTTT
CASQYIAGHTDTQYF
>.|TRBD2|TRBV5-1|TRBJ2-7
TGCGCCAGCAGCTCGGGGACTAGCGGGATTTACTACGAGCAGTACTTC
CASSSGTSGIYYEQYF
>.|TRBD2|TRBV30|TRBJ2-5
TGTGCCTGGCGGGGACTAGGATGGGAGACCCAGTACTTC
CAWRGLGWETQYF
>.|.|TRBV9|TRBJ2-1
TGTGCCAGCAGCGTAGGGGGTAGCGGCTCCTACAATGAGCAGTTCTTC
CASSVGGSGSYNEQFF
>.|.|TRBV30|TRBJ2-7
TGTGCCTGGAGTGCCGGCTACGAGCAGTACTTC
CAWSAGYEQYF
>.|TRBD2|TRBV6-1|TRBJ2-1
TGTGCCAGCAGCGGACTAGCGGAGTCCTACAATGAGCAGTTCTTC
CASSGLAESYNEQFF
>.|TRBD1|TRBV5-1|TRBJ2-5
TGCGCCAGCAGCTCCGGGACAGGGGGTGTGGTGGGAGAGACCCAGTACTTC
CASSSGTGGVVGETQYF
>once|.|TRBV18|TRBJ1-1
TGTGCCAGCTCACCTGGTGGGGGGTACATGAACACTGAAGCTTTCTTT
CASSPGGGYMNTEAFF
>.|TRBD2|TRBV7-2|TRBJ2-5
TGTGCCAGCAGCTTAGATCCAGCGGGAGTCCAAGAGACCCAGTACTTC
CASSLDPAGVQETQYF
>.|.|TRBV14|TRBJ2-1
TGTGCCAGCAGCCAAGACTTTGCCCACTACTCCTACAATGAGCAGTTCTTC
CASSQDFAHYSYNEQFF
>.|.|TRBV28|TRBJ1-2
TGTGCCAGCAGTCCTCGTGAAGGGGAAGGCTATGGCTACACCTTC
CASSPREGEGYGYTF
>.|.|TRBV18|TRBJ1-6
TGTGCCAGCTCACCTTACACAAGTCAGCCCCTCCACTTT
CASSPYTSQPLHF
>.|.|TRBV9|TRBJ1-3
TGTGCCAGCAGCGTCCGAATCAGGGGTCTGCCAAACACCATATATTTT
CASSVRIRGLPNTIYF
>few|.|TRBV18|TRBJ2-2
TGTGCCAGCTCACCCTGGACAGTAAACACCGGGGAGCTGTTTTTT
CASSPWTVNTGELFF
>.|.|TRBV10-2|TRBJ1-6
TGCGCCAGCAGTGAGGAGATAGGGGTGAATTCACCCCTCCACTTT
CASSEEIGVNSPLHF
>.|.|TRBV2|TRBJ2-3
TGTGCCAGCAGTGAGAGTCTAGCTTCAGATACGCAGTATTTT
CASSESLASDTQYF
>.|TRBD2|TRBV18|TRBJ2-1
TGTGCCAGCTCACCGAGGGTAGCGGGAGGAAAGAGCTATGAGCAGTTCTTC
CASSPRVAGGKSYEQFF
>.|TRBD1|TRBV5-1|TRBJ2-5
TGCGCCAGCAGCCAGGACAGGAGGGAGACCCAGTACTTC
CASSQDRRETQYF
>.|TRBD1|TRBV5-1|TRBJ2-5
TGCGCCAGCAGCTTACAGGGGGCCGAAGAGACCCAGTACTTC
CASSLQGAEETQYF
>.|TRBD2|TRBV14|TRBJ2-7
TGTGCCAGCAGCCCCGGGACAGACCCCGGGACTAGCTACCACGAGCAGTACTTC
CASSPGTDPGTSYHEQYF